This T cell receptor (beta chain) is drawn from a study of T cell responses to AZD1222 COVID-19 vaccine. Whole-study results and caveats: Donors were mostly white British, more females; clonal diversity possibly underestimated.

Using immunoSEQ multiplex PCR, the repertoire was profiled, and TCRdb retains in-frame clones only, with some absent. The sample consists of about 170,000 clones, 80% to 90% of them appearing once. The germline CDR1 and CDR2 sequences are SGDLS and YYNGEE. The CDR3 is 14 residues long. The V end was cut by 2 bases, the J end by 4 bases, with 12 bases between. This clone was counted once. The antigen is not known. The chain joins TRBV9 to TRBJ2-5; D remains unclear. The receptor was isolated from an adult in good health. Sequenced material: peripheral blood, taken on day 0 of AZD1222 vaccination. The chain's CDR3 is CASSVSGSGETQYF. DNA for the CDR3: TGTGCCAGCAGCGTTTCCGGGTCAGGAGAGACCCAGTACTTC.